The rows below give T cell receptor beta chains drawn from one sample of a study of blood T cell repertoires in COVID-19. Produced via immunoSEQ multiplex PCR; TCRdb's table is partial and in-frame only. Of 310,000 or so clones listed, roughly 90% are singletons. The specimen was peripheral blood. The receptors shown here come from a woman between 50 and 59 years old who had recovered from COVID-19. Both conserved end residues are part of each CDR3. The D gene is left open where the match is weak.

v_call d_call cdr3_aa
TRBV11-3 TRBD2 CASSPHGAGGSSYNEQFF
TRBV6-6 TRBD1 CASSYLETGATEAFF
TRBV4-2 TRBD2 CASIRGTNYEQYF
TRBV28 - CASSRQENSPLHF
TRBV19 - CASSIRGMNTEAFF
TRBV5-1 TRBD2 CASGTGGQETQYF
TRBV19 - CASSTSIGGADTQYF
TRBV7-9 - CASSLGGTYNEQFF
TRBV12-2 - CASHRGGTGAIF
TRBV28 TRBD1 CASSLPAGGTGSTEAFF
TRBV9 TRBD2 CASSVATGGPPDTQYF
TRBV6-5 TRBD1 CASSGQGSNQPQHF
TRBV4-1 - CASSRGGEFYGYTF
TRBV6-5 TRBD1 CASSYSRAGGYGYTF
TRBV4-2 - CASSPDWGSATNSPLHF
TRBV7-6 TRBD2 CAVGLAGGSTDTQYF
TRBV21-1 - CASSKERLAGDQETQYF
TRBV10-3 - CAIKRYLPSSGNTIYF
TRBV6-5 - CASSPLGVSTEAFF
TRBV18 TRBD1 CASSPPKGATSYNEQFF
TRBV6-5 - CASRPPGGHEQFF
TRBV7-6 TRBD2 CASSPGEGRDEQFF
TRBV5-8 - CASRRGYSYEQYF
TRBV6-1 - CASSEAGAASLGKLFF
TRBV5-1 - CASSALPSYEQYF
TRBV11-2 - CASSFELLEAFF
TRBV3-1/TRBV3-2 - CASSRGGLFYEQYF
TRBV27 - CASSLGLGTKVDGYTF
TRBV23-1 TRBD1 CATLGTGQQTDTQYF
TRBV6-2/TRBV6-3 TRBD1 CASSYTGGTEAFF
TRBV18 TRBD1 CASSLYRGETQYF
TRBV4-1 TRBD1 CASSQGTGGYGYTF
TRBV27 TRBD1 CASRMTGGSYEQYF
TRBV7-9 - CASSLGVGGETQYF
TRBV6-5 - CASRWGVQNNYGYTF
TRBV11-2 - CASSLRTAEKMNTEAFF
TRBV12-3/TRBV12-4 - CASSLVGNEQFF
TRBV25-1 - CASRDSHPNSPLHF
TRBV6-5 TRBD2 CASSPSPSGPTEQYF
TRBV6-5 TRBD1 CASRGGRQGTRGYTF
TRBV28 TRBD1 CASSPYEGTGPYEQYF
TRBV20-1 - CSASTAGSYNEQFF
TRBV4-1 TRBD2 CASSVGLARNLYNEQFF
TRBV28 - CASSLLGRGLGGRVHEQYF
TRBV3-1/TRBV3-2 TRBD2 CASSHALTSGSPHEQYF
TRBV19 TRBD1 CASSNSGTGVRNEQYF
TRBV11-2 TRBD2 CASSSGLAGGGETQYF
TRBV4-1 TRBD1 CASSQADRALREKLFF
TRBV15 - CATSSNFEQAFF
TRBV30 TRBD1 CAWSPRDRGFSGNTIYF
TRBV12-3/TRBV12-4 TRBD1 CASSSTQGGEQYF
TRBV10-3 - CAISMVSSYEQYF
TRBV7-2 - CASSSPGYNSPLHF